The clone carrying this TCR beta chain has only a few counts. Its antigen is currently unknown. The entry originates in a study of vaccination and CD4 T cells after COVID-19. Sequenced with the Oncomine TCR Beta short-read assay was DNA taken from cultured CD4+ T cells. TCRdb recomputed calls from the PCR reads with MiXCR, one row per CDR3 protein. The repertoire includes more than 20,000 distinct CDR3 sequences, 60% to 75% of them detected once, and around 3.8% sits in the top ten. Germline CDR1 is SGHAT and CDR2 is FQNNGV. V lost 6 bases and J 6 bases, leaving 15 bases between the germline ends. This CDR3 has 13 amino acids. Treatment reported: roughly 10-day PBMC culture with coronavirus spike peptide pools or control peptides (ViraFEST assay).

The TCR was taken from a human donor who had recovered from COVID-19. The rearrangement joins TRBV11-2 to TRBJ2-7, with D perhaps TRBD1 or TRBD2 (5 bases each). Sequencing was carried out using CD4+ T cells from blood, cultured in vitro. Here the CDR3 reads CASRTPGAREQYF. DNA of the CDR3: TGTGCCAGCAGAACGCCCGGGGCGCGCGAGCAGTACTTC.